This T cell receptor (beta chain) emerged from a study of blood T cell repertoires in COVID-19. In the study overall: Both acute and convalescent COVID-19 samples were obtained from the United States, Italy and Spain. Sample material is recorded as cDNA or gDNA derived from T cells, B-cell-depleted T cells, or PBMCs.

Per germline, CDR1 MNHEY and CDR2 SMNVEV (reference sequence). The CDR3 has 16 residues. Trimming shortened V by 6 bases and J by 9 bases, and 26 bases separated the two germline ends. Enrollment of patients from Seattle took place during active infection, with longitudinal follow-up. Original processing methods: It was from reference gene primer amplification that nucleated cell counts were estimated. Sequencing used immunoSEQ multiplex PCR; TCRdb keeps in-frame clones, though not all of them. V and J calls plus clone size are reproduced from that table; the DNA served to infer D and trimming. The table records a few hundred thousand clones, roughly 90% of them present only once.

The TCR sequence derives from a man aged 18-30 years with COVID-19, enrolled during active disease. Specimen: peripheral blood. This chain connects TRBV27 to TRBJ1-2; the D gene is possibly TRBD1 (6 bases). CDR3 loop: CASSKKPGTQRGSYTF. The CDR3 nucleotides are TGTGCCAGCAGCAAAAAACCCGGGACACAAAGGGGCAGCTACACCTTC.